The 15 T cell receptor beta chains presented below share a single source sample, sequenced in a study of graft-versus-host responses after intestinal transplantation. The table came from immunoSEQ multiplex PCR; TCRdb's copy has only in-frame clones and leaves some out. The repertoire holds around 12,000 clones, with roughly 93% as singletons. The sample was PBMCs, taken about 37 months after intestinal transplantation. These receptors were obtained from a human patient who received an intestinal transplant, so some T cells may come from the graft donor.

The chain employs TRBV7-3 and TRBJ1-1, with D unresolved. Trimming left V 6 bases short and J 2 bases short, with 7 bases between. The CDR3 extends over 12 amino acids. Germline CDR1 reads SGHTA; CDR2 reads FQGTGA. Here the CDR3 reads CASSWGNTEAFF. DNA for the CDR3: TGTGCCAGCAGTTGGGGTAACACTGAAGCTTTCTTT.

J is TRBJ2-1 and V is TRBV9; D may be TRBD1 or TRBD2 (6 bases each). Germline assignment: CDR1 SGDLS and CDR2 YYNGEE. The CDR3 spans 12 residues. V lost 0 bases, J lost 12 bases, and 10 bases lay in between. The CDR3 sequence: CASSVDWGAQFF. CDR3 sequence (DNA): TGTGCCAGCAGCGTAGACTGGGGGGCGCAGTTCTTC.

The chain recombines TRBV7-6 with TRBJ2-1, with D possibly TRBD2 on 6 matching bases. Trimming shortened V by 5 bases and J by 10 bases, and 15 bases separated the two germline ends. This CDR3 has 13 residues. CDR1 and CDR2 (germline): SGHVS, FNYEAQ. Here the CDR3 DNA reads TGTGCCAGCAGCCCATCTACGGGGAGGGAGCAGTTCTTC. Its translation is CASSPSTGREQFF.

As concerns this clone: The sample contains more than one DNA sequence encoding this CDR3. This sequence joins TRBV5-1 and TRBJ2-1, with TRBD2 matching over 9 bases. Germline V gene data show CDR1 as SGHRS and CDR2 as YFSETQ. The CDR3 extends over 16 amino acids. The V segment lost 0 bases and the J segment 6 bases; nucleotides outside the gene matches: 7. CDR3: CASSLGASGGSNEQFF. The CDR3 DNA sequence: TGCGCCAGCAGCTTGGGGGCGAGCGGGGGGAGCAATGAGCAGTTCTTC.

This rearrangement joins TRBV5-4 to TRBJ2-7; D is tentatively TRBD1 or TRBD2 (5 bases each). Trimming cost V 3 bases and J 4 bases, with 17 bases left between them. CDR1 is SGHNT and CDR2 is YYREEE in the germline V gene (reference sequence). This CDR3 has 15 residues. The CDR3, as DNA: TGTGCCAGCAGCTGGGCCCCGGGGCAGCAATACGAGCAGTACTTC. Amino acids: CASSWAPGQQYEQYF.

CDR3: CASTPGRGYTF. The DNA for the CDR3 is TGTGCCAGTACCCCAGGTAGGGGCTACACCTTC. This chain joins TRBV19 and TRBJ1-2; D is unresolved. V was cut by 7 bases and J by 8 bases, with 11 bases left in between. Per germline, CDR1 LNHDA and CDR2 SQIVND (reference sequence). This CDR3 has 11 amino acids.

The sample holds one count of this clone. The CDR3 DNA follows: TGTGCCAGCAGCCCACGGACAGGGGAAGAGGTGAAGACCCAGTACTTC. Translated, it gives CASSPRTGEEVKTQYF. This sequence joins TRBV7-9 and TRBJ2-5; 9 nucleotides align to TRBD1. CDR3 size: 16 residues. Looked up from germline, CDR1 is SEHNR and CDR2 is FQNEAQ (reference sequence). After removal of 5 bases from V and 6 bases from J, the junction contained 13 bases not matched to a gene.

This chain uses TRBV5-6 with TRBJ1-3; D remains unclear. CDR3 length: 15 residues. Trimming stripped 2 bases from V and 2 bases from J, with 11 bases between. CDR1 SGHDT and CDR2 YYEEEE come from the germline V gene. CDR3 in DNA: TGTGCCAGCAGCTTCGGGGTGGCTCCTGGAAACACCATATATTTT. It encodes CASSFGVAPGNTIYF.

V gene TRBV29-1 combines with J gene TRBJ2-5, with 9 positions matching TRBD2. CDR1 and CDR2 (germline): SQVTM, ANQGSEA. V shed 3 bases, J shed 1 base, and the junction held 6 bases outside the gene matches. The CDR3 runs to 15 residues. CDR3 sequence: CSVDRPSGTQETQYF. DNA of the CDR3: TGCAGCGTTGATAGGCCTAGCGGGACCCAAGAGACCCAGTACTTC.

The chain carries TRBV19 and TRBJ2-7; TRBD1 matches at 9 bases. CDR3 length equals 15 residues. V gave up 6 bases and J gave up 3 bases; unmatched junction bases: 9. CDR1 LNHDA and CDR2 SQIVND come from the germline V gene (reference sequence). In DNA form, the CDR3 reads TGTGCCAGTAGCCCCGGGGACAGGGACTTCTACGAGCAGTACTTC. Translated, it gives CASSPGDRDFYEQYF.

The chain links TRBV5-1 to TRBJ2-5; a weak D match, TRBD2 (6 bases). CDR1 is SGHRS and CDR2 is YFSETQ in the germline V gene. Trimming shortened V by 0 bases and J by 0 bases, and 15 bases separated the two germline ends. CDR3 size: 17 residues. CDR3 coding DNA: TGCGCCAGCAGCTTGGCGCGTAGTCGGGGGTACCAAGAGACCCAGTACTTC. Residues: CASSLARSRGYQETQYF. The full variable domain, its missing parts supplied by reference TRBV5-1 and TRBJ2-5, is KAGVTQTPRYLIKTRGQQVTLSCSPISGHRSVSWYQQTPGQGLQFLFEYFSETQRNKGNFPGRFSGRQFSNSRSEMNVSTLELGDSALYLCASSLARSRGYQETQYFGPGTRLLVL.

The V and J genes are TRBV6-9 and TRBJ2-7; 7 positions match TRBD1. The germline gives CDR1 MNHGY, CDR2 SVAAGI. Trimming removed 2 bases from V and 0 bases from J; junction bases left unmatched: 13. This CDR3 is built from 18 residues. The CDR3, as DNA: TGTGCCAGCAGTTATAACGCCGCACCGACAGGGAGCTCCTACGAGCAGTACTTC. Encoded protein: CASSYNAAPTGSSYEQYF.

The V call is TRBV5-4, the J call TRBJ1-4, with 9 positions matching TRBD1. Germline V CDR1 and CDR2: SGHNT, YYREEE (reference sequence). J gave up 3 bases and V 4 bases, and 4 bases lay outside the gene matches. This CDR3 is 15 amino acids long. CDR3: CASSPGDRANEKLFF. The CDR3 DNA is TGTGCCAGCAGCCCGGGGGACAGGGCTAATGAAAAACTGTTTTTT.

The chain uses TRBV27 and TRBJ2-7, with D perhaps TRBD1 (6 bases). Trimming removed 4 bases from V and 3 bases from J, with 10 bases in between. Germline V gives CDR1 MNHEY, CDR2 SMNVEV (reference sequence). This CDR3 has 13 amino acids. The CDR3 sequence: CASSSAGVYEQYF. The DNA of the CDR3 is TGTGCCAGCAGTTCCGCAGGGGTCTACGAGCAGTACTTC.

The chain recombines TRBV6-6 with TRBJ2-5, with D maybe TRBD2 (7 bases). The CDR3 extends over 14 amino acids. The germline gives CDR1 MNHNY, CDR2 SVGAGI (reference sequence). Deletions cut 6 bases from V and 5 bases from J, with 16 bases between. CDR3 loop: CASRVGGGQETQYF. In DNA, the CDR3 is TGTGCCAGCAGGGTGGGAGGGGGGCAGGAGACCCAGTACTTC.